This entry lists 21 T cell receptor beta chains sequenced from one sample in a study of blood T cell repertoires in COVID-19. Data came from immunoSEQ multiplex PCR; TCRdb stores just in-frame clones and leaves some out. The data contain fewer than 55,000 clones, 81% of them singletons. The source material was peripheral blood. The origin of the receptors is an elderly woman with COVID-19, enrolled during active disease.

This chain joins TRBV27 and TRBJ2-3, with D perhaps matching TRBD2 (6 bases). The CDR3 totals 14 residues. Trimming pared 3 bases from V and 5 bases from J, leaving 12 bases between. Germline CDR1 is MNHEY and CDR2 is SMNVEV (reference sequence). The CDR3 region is CASSLGTSLDTQYF. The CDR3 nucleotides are TGTGCCAGCAGTTTGGGGACTTCCTTAGATACGCAGTATTTT.

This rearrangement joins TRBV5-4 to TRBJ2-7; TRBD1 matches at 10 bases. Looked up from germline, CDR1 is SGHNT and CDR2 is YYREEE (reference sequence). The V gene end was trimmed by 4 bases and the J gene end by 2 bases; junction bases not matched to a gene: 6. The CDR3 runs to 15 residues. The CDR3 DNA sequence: TGTGCCAGCAGCGGGGGACAGGGGAATCCCTACGAGCAGTACTTC. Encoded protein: CASSGGQGNPYEQYF.

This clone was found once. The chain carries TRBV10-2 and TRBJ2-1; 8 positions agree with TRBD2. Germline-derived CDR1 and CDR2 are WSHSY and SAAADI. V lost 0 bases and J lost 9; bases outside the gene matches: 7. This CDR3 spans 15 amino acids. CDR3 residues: CASSESGTRSGEQFF. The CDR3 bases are TGCGCCAGCAGTGAGTCCGGGACTAGAAGCGGTGAGCAGTTCTTC.

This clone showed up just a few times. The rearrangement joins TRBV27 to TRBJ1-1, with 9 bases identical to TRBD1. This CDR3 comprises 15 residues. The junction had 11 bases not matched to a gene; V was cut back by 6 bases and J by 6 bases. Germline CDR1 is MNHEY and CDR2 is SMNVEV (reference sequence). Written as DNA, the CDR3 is TGTGCCAGCAGGTCTCTGGGACAGGGTGTCCCTGAAGCTTTCTTT. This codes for CASRSLGQGVPEAFF.

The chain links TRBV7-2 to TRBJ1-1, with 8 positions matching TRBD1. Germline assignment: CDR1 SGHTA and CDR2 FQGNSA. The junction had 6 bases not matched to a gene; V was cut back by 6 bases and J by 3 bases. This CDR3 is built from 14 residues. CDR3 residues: CASRSGGFDTEAFF. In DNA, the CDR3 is TGTGCCAGCAGATCAGGGGGCTTTGACACTGAAGCTTTCTTT.

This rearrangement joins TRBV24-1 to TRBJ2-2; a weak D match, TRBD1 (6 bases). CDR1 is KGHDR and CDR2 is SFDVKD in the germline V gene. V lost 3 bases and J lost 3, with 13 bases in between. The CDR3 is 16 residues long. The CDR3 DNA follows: TGTGCCACCAGTGATCCCAGGAAGGGGGACACCGGGGAGCTGTTTTTT. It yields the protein CATSDPRKGDTGELFF.

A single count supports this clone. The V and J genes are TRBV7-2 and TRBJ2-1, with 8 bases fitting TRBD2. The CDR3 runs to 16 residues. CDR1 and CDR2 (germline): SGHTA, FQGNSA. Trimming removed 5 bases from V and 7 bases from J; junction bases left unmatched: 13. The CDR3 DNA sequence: TGTGCCAGCAGCCCTGCCGGACTAGCTAACAGTAATGAGCAGTTCTTC. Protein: CASSPAGLANSNEQFF.

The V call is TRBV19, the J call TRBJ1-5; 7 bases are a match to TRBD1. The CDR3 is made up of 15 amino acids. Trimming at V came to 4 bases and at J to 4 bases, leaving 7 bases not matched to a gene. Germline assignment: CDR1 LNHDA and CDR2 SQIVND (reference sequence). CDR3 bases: TGTGCCAGTAGTACCACAGGGGTAGGGAATCAGCCCCAGCATTTT. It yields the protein CASSTTGVGNQPQHF.

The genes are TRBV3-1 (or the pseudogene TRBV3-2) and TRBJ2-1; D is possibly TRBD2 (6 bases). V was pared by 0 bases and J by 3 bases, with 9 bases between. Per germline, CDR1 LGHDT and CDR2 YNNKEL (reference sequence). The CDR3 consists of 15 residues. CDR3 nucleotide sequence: TGTGCCAGCAGCCAAGATTTAGCGGTCTACAATGAGCAGTTCTTC. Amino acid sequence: CASSQDLAVYNEQFF.

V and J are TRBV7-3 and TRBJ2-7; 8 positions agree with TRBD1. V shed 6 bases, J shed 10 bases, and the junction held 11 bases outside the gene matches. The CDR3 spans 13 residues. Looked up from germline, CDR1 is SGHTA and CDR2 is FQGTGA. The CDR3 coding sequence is TGTGCCAGCAGTCACGGACAGGGAAAGATCCAGTACTTC. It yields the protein CASSHGQGKIQYF.

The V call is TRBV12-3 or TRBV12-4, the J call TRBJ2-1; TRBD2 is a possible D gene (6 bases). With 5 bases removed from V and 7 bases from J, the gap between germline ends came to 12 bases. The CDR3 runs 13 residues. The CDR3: CASSTTRKNEQFF. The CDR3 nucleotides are TGTGCCAGCAGTACGACTAGAAAGAATGAGCAGTTCTTC.

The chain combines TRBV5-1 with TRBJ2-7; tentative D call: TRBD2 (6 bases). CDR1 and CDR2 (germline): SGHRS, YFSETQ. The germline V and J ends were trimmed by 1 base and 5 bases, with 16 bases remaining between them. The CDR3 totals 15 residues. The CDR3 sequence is CASSLRELPSDEQYF. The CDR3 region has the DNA TGCGCCAGCAGCTTGCGGGAGCTCCCTTCGGACGAGCAGTACTTC.

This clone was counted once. The CDR3: CASSRQGVKNGYTF. CDR3 DNA: TGTGCCAGCAGTAGACAGGGGGTGAAGAATGGCTACACCTTC. The genes are TRBV9 and TRBJ1-2, with 9 bases aligning to TRBD1. V gave up 5 bases and J gave up 6 bases; unmatched junction bases: 8. The CDR3 covers 14 residues. The germline V gene encodes CDR1 SGDLS and CDR2 YYNGEE.

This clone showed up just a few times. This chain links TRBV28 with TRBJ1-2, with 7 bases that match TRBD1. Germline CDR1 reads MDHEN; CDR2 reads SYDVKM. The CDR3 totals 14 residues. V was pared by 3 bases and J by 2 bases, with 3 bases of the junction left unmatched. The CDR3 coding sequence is TGTGCCAGCAGTTTGTCGACAGGGAACTATGGCTACACCTTC. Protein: CASSLSTGNYGYTF.

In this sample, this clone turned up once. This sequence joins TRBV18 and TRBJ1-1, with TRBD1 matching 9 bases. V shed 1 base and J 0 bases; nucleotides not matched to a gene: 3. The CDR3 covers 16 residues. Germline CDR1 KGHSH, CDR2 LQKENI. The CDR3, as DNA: TGTGCCAGCTCACCACGACAGGGGGGGCTGAACACTGAAGCTTTCTTT. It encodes CASSPRQGGLNTEAFF.

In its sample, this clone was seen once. The CDR3 DNA reads as TGTGCCAGCAGCGGCCCCCGGCCGCAGACAGGGGTTGCCTATGGCTACACCTTC. Protein sequence: CASSGPRPQTGVAYGYTF. V gene TRBV9 combines with J gene TRBJ1-2; 8 bases line up with TRBD1. Germline-derived CDR1 and CDR2 are SGDLS and YYNGEE. There are 18 residues in the CDR3. The ends lost 3 bases at V and 4 bases at J; junction bases unmatched: 17.

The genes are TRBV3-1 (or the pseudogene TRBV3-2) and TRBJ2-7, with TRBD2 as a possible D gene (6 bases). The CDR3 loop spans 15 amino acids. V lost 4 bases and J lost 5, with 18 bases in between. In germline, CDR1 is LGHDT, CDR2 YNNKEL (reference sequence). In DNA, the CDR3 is TGTGCCAGCAGCCCCTACGAGCGGGCGGCCCACGAGCAGTACTTC. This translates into CASSPYERAAHEQYF.

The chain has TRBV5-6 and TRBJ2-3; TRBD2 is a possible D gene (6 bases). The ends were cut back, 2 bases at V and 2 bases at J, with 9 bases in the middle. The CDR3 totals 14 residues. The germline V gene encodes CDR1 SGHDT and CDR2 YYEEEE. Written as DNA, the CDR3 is TGTGCCAGCAGCTTCATGGACTACACAGATACGCAGTATTTT. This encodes CASSFMDYTDTQYF.

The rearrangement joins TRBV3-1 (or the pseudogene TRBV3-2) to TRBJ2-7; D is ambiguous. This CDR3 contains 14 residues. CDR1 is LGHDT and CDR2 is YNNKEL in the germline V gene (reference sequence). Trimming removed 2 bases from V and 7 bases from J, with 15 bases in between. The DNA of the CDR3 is TGTGCCAGCAGCCAACGGAGTCGGCCAGTGGAGCAGTACTTC. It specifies CASSQRSRPVEQYF.

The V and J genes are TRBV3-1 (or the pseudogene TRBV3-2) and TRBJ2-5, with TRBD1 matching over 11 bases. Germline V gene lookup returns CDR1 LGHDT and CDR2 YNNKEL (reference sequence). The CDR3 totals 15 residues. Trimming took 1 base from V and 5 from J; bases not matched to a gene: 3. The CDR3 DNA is TGTGCCAGCAGCCAAGTTGGGACAGGGGGGGAGACCCAGTACTTC. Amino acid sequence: CASSQVGTGGETQYF.

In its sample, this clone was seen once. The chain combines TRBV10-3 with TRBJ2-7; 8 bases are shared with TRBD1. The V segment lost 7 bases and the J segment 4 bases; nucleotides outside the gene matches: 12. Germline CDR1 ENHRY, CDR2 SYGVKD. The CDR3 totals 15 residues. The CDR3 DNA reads TGTGCCATCAAGTACAGGACAGGGATTGAGTACGAGCAGTACTTC. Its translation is CAIKYRTGIEYEQYF.